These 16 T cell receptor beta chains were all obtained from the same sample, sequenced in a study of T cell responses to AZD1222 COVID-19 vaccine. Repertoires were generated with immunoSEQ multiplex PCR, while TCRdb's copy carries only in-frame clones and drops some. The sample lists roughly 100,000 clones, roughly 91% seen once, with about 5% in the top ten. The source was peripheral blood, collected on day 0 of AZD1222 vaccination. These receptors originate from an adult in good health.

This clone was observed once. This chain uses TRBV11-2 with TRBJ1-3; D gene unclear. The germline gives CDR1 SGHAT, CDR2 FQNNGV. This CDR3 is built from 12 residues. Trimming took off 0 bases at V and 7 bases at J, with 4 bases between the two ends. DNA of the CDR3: TGTGCCAGCAGCTTAGAAGGCAACACCATATATTTT. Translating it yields CASSLEGNTIYF.

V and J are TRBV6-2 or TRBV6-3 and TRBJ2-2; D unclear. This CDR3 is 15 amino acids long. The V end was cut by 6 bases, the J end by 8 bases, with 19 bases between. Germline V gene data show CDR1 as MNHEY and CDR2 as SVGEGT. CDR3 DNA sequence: TGTGCCAGCAGCCGCGGTTTAGCCTTATGGGGGGAGCTGTTTTTT. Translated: CASSRGLALWGELFF.

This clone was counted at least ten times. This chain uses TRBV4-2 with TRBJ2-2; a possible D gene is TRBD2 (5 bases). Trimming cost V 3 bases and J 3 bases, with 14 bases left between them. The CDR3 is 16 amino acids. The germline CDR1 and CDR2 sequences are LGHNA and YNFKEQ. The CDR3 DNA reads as TGTGCCAGCAGCCATCCGGACTCTGGCCACACCGGGGAGCTGTTTTTT. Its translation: CASSHPDSGHTGELFF.

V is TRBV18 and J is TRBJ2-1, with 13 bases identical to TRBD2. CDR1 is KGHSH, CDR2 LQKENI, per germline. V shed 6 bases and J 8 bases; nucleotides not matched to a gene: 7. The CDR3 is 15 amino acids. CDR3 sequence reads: CASSLLAGGPYEQFF. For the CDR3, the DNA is TGTGCCAGCTCCCTACTAGCGGGGGGGCCTTATGAGCAGTTCTTC.

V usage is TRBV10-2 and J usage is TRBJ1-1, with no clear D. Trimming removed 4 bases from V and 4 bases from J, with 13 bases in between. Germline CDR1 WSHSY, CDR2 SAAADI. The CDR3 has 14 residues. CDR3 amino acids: CASSAGHGSTEAFF. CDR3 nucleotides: TGCGCCAGCAGTGCTGGCCATGGGAGCACTGAAGCTTTCTTT.

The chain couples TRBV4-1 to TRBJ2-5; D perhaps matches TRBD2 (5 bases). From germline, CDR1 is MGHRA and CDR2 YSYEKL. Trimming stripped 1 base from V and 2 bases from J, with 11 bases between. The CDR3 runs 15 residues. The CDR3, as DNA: TGCGCCAGCAGCCAAGTGGTTGGAGGACAAGAGACCCAGTACTTC. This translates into CASSQVVGGQETQYF.

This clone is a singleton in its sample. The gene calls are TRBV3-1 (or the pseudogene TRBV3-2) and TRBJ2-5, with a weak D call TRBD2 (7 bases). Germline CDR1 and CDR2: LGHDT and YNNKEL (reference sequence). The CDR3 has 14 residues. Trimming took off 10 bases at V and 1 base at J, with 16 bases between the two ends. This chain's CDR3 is CAITEGGAQETQYF. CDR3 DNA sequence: TGTGCCATAACGGAGGGGGGGGCCCAAGAGACCCAGTACTTC.

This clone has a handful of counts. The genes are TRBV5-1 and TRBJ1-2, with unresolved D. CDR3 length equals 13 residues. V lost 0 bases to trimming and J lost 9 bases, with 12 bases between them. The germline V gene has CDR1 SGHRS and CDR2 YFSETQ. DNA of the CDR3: TGCGCCAGCAGCTTGGACCCCACCGGGAGCTACACCTTC. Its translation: CASSLDPTGSYTF.

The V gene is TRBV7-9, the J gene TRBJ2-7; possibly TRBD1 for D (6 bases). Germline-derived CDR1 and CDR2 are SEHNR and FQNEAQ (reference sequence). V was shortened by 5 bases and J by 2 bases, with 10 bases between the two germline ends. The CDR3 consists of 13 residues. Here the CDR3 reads CASSPRTAYEQYF. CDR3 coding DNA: TGTGCCAGCAGCCCTCGGACAGCCTACGAGCAGTACTTC.

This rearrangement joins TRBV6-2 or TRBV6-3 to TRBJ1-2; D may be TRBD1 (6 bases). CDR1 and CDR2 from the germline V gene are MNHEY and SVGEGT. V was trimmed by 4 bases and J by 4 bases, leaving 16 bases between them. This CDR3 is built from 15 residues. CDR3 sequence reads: CASSSSQTGGYGYTF. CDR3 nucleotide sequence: TGTGCCAGCAGTTCGTCCCAGACAGGCGGCTATGGCTACACCTTC.

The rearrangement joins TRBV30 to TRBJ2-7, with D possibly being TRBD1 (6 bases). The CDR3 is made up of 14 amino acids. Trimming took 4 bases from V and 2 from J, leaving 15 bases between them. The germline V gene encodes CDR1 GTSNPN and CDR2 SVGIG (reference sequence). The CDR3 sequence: CAWTPGQTTYEQYF. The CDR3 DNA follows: TGTGCCTGGACCCCAGGACAGACCACCTACGAGCAGTACTTC.

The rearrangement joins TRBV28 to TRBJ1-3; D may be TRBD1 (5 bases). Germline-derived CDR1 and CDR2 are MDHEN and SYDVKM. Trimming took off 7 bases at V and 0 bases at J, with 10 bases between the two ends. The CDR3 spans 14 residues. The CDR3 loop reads CASISTDSGNTIYF. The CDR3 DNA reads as TGTGCCAGCATTTCGACAGACTCTGGAAACACCATATATTTT.

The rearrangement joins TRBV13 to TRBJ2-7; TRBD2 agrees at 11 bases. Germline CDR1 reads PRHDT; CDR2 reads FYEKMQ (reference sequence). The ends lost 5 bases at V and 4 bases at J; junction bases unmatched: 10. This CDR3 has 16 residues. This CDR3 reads CASSHTYSGGDYEQYF. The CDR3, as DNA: TGTGCCAGCAGCCACACTTATAGCGGGGGGGATTACGAGCAGTACTTC.

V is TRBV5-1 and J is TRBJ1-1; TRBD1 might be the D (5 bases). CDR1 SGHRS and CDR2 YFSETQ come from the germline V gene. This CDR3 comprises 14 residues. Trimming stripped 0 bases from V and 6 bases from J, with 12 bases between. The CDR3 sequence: CASSLDTGAAEAFF. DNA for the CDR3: TGCGCCAGCAGCTTGGATACTGGGGCGGCTGAAGCTTTCTTT.

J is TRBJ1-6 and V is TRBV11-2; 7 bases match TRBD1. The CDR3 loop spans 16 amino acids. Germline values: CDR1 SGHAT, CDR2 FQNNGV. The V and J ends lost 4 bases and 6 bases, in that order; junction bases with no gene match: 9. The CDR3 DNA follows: TGTGCCAGCAGCTCCTACCGGACAGGCAGTAATTCACCCCTCCACTTT. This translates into CASSSYRTGSNSPLHF.

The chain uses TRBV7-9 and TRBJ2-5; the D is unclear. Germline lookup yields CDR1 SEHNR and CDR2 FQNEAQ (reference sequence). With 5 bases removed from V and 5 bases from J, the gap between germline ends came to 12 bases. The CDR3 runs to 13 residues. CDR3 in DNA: TGTGCCAGCAGCCTGACCGTGTCGGAGACCCAGTACTTC. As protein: CASSLTVSETQYF.